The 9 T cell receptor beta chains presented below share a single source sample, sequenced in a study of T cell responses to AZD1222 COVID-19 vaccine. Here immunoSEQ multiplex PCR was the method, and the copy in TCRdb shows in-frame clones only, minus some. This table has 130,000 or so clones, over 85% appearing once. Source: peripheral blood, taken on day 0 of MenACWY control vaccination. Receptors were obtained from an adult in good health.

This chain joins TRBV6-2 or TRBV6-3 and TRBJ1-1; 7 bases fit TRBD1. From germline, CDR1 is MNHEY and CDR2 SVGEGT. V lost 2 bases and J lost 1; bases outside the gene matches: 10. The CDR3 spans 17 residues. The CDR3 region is CASSYGGSKGANTEAFF. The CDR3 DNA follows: TGTGCCAGCAGTTACGGGGGGAGCAAGGGGGCGAACACTGAAGCTTTCTTT.

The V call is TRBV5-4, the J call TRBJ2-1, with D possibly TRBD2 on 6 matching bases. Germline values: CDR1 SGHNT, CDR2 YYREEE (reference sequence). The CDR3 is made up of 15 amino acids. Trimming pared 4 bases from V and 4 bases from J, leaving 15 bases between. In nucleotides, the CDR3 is TGTGCCAGCAGCCGAAGGACTACCCAATACAATGAGCAGTTCTTC. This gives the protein CASSRRTTQYNEQFF.

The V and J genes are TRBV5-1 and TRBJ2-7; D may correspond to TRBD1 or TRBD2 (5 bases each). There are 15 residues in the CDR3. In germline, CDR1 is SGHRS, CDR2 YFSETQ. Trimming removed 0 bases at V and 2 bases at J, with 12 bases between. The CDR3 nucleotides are TGCGCCAGCAGCTTGGATGGGACGGGGACCTACGAGCAGTACTTC. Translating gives CASSLDGTGTYEQYF.

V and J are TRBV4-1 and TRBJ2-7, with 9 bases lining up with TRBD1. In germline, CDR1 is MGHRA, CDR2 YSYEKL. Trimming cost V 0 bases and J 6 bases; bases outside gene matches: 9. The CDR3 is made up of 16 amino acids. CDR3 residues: CASSQDGGQGRREQYF. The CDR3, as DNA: TGCGCCAGCAGCCAAGATGGTGGACAGGGGCGTCGCGAGCAGTACTTC.

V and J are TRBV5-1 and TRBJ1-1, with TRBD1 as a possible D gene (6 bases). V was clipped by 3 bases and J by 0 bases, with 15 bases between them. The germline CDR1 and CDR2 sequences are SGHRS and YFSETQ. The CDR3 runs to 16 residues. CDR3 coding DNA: TGCGCCAGCAGCTCCGCAGGGGTAACTATGAACACTGAAGCTTTCTTT. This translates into CASSSAGVTMNTEAFF.

The chain's CDR3 is CASSTSGGYNEQFF. CDR3 nucleotide sequence: TGTGCCAGCAGCACAAGCGGGGGTTACAATGAGCAGTTCTTC. The J gene is TRBJ2-1, the V gene TRBV2; 8 nucleotides align to TRBD2. Germline values: CDR1 SNHLY, CDR2 FYNNEI. The CDR3 runs 14 residues. V was clipped by 6 bases and J by 4 bases; unmatched bases: 5.

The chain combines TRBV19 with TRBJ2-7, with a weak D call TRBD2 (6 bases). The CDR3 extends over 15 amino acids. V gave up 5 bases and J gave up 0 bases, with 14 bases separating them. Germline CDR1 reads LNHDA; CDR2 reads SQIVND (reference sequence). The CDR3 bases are TGTGCCAGTAGTCTTCTTGCGGGGTCCTCCTACGAGCAGTACTTC. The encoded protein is CASSLLAGSSYEQYF.

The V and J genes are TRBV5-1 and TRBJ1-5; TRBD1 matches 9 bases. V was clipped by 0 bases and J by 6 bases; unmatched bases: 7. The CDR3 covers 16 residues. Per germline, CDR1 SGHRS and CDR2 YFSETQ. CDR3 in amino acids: CASSLGTGGRGQPQHF. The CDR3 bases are TGCGCCAGCAGCTTGGGTACAGGGGGCAGGGGTCAGCCCCAGCATTTT.

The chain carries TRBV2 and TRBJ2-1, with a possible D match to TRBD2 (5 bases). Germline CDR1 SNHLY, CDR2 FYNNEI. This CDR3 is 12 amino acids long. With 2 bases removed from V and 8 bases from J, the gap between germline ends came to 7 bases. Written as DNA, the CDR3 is TGTGCCAGCAGTGAACCCGGGGATGAGCAGTTCTTC. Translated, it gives CASSEPGDEQFF.